A selection of T cell receptor beta chains follows, all from one sample in a study of T cells in localized non-small cell lung cancer. Measured with immunoSEQ multiplex PCR; TCRdb has only the in-frame clones, and not every one. The sample includes about 3,500 clones, about 29% seen only once; the top ten take 8.5% to 9.5%. The source material was lung tumor tissue, sampled before any cancer treatment. The source of these receptors is a male donor aged 60 or older with stage I lung adenocarcinoma. Each CDR3 is given without its conserved first and last residue. Size tells how often a clone was seen (once, few, many) or the class of an expanded clone, and some rows leave it out.

j_call: TRBJ1-5
clone_size: NA
v_call: TRBV19
cdr3_aa: ASSRGEQPQH

j_call: TRBJ2-1
clone_size: NA
v_call: TRBV28
cdr3_aa: ASSSAGNYNEQF

j_call: TRBJ2-1
clone_size: NA
v_call: TRBV25-1
cdr3_aa: ASSATIGNYNEQF

j_call: TRBJ2-5
clone_size: few
v_call: TRBV7-7
cdr3_aa: ASSLDVTEETQY

j_call: TRBJ2-2
clone_size: NA
v_call: TRBV4-1
cdr3_aa: ASSRQGLENTGELF

j_call: TRBJ2-3
clone_size: medium-sized
v_call: TRBV11-3
cdr3_aa: ASSLGLASDTDTQY

j_call: TRBJ1-2
clone_size: few
v_call: TRBV28
cdr3_aa: ASRASQGARGYGYT

j_call: TRBJ1-1
clone_size: few
v_call: TRBV7-6
cdr3_aa: ASSHAGTGVTEAF

j_call: TRBJ2-3
clone_size: NA
v_call: TRBV28
cdr3_aa: ASSFPWGISTDTQY

j_call: TRBJ2-5
clone_size: few
v_call: TRBV6-8
cdr3_aa: AITGDRGLQETQY

j_call: TRBJ2-7
clone_size: NA
v_call: TRBV6-8
cdr3_aa: ASSYSGRGRPPYEQY

j_call: TRBJ1-4
clone_size: few
v_call: TRBV19
cdr3_aa: ASSIGPGRSEKLF

j_call: TRBJ2-5
clone_size: NA
v_call: TRBV18
cdr3_aa: ASSPPRQGEETQY

j_call: TRBJ1-5
clone_size: few
v_call: TRBV7-5
cdr3_aa: ASSLAPDGKTANSNQPQH

j_call: TRBJ1-5
clone_size: few
v_call: TRBV9
cdr3_aa: ASSATPYSNQPQH

j_call: TRBJ1-2
clone_size: NA
v_call: TRBV5-1
cdr3_aa: ASRGDSASYGYT

j_call: TRBJ2-1
clone_size: NA
v_call: TRBV25-1
cdr3_aa: ASSKATGTLNEQF

j_call: TRBJ2-1
clone_size: NA
v_call: TRBV11-3
cdr3_aa: ASSFGLAGVYEQF

j_call: TRBJ2-5
clone_size: once
v_call: TRBV18
cdr3_aa: ASSPPVGETQY

j_call: TRBJ2-1
clone_size: NA
v_call: TRBV10-2
cdr3_aa: ASSPSGSLYNEQF

j_call: TRBJ2-2
clone_size: NA
v_call: TRBV10-2
cdr3_aa: ASSETGDRGTGELF

j_call: TRBJ1-1
clone_size: NA
v_call: TRBV5-1
cdr3_aa: ASSSRDRGWEAF

j_call: TRBJ1-1
clone_size: few
v_call: TRBV6-8
cdr3_aa: ASTPGMNTEAF

j_call: TRBJ1-1
clone_size: few
v_call: TRBV28
cdr3_aa: ASSPTVGGVLRDTEAF

j_call: TRBJ1-6
clone_size: NA
v_call: TRBV6-8
cdr3_aa: ASSTTGGNSPLH

j_call: TRBJ1-2
clone_size: NA
v_call: TRBV19
cdr3_aa: ASSLRGREGGYT

j_call: TRBJ2-1
clone_size: few
v_call: TRBV11-3
cdr3_aa: ASSPSYLSHNEQF

j_call: TRBJ1-5
clone_size: few
v_call: TRBV6-8
cdr3_aa: AIRPDRGQPQH

j_call: TRBJ2-5
clone_size: medium-sized
v_call: TRBV9
cdr3_aa: ASSVGRRLAGEGETQY

j_call: TRBJ1-5
clone_size: NA
v_call: TRBV30
cdr3_aa: AWSGGTGGGQPQH

j_call: TRBJ1-1
clone_size: NA
v_call: TRBV19
cdr3_aa: ASRIWGTGGIEAF

j_call: TRBJ2-3
clone_size: NA
v_call: TRBV18
cdr3_aa: ASSRMVRMDTQY

j_call: TRBJ2-5
clone_size: NA
v_call: TRBV18
cdr3_aa: ASSPQRETQY

j_call: TRBJ2-1
clone_size: once
v_call: TRBV30
cdr3_aa: AWSGTSGRWSSYNEQF

j_call: TRBJ2-1
clone_size: few
v_call: TRBV6-8
cdr3_aa: ASSYSGSGRENEQF

j_call: TRBJ1-1
clone_size: NA
v_call: TRBV18
cdr3_aa: ASSPELVNTEAF

j_call: TRBJ2-3
clone_size: NA
v_call: TRBV19
cdr3_aa: ASSIWGGLSDTQY

j_call: TRBJ2-2
clone_size: NA
v_call: TRBV5-1
cdr3_aa: ASNLGAGSGTGELF

j_call: TRBJ2-3
clone_size: few
v_call: TRBV30
cdr3_aa: AWSLGGGADTQY

j_call: TRBJ2-1
clone_size: NA
v_call: TRBV11-3
cdr3_aa: ASSLDASSYNEQF

j_call: TRBJ2-5
clone_size: few
v_call: TRBV9
cdr3_aa: ASSVGGFQETQY

j_call: TRBJ2-2
clone_size: medium-sized
v_call: TRBV9
cdr3_aa: ASSVAQGQNTGELF